This T cell receptor beta chain comes out of a study of shared clonotypes between healthy human individuals. Study background: CD4 naive and CD4 memory each took three plates per donor, while CD8 naive took two and CD8 memory one. Study results and limitations: Sampling was confined to blood; repertoires within tissues likely differ.

Germline V gene data show CDR1 as MGHRA and CDR2 as YSYEKL. With V trimmed by 3 bases and J by 2 bases, 9 bases remained unmatched. The CDR3 contains 17 residues. Turning to this clone: Its target is not known.

Assay: immunoSEQ multiplex PCR; the TCRdb copy retains only in-frame clones and omits some. The table has approximately 1,500,000 clones, 95% to 97% seen once. The rearrangement joins TRBV4-1 to TRBJ2-3; TRBD2 agrees at 9 bases. This receptor was obtained from a man aged 30 to 45 in good health. The sequencing sample was made of naive CD4+ T cells sorted from blood. Described subset: CD45RA+ positively selected. The CDR3 sequence is CASSQTRGLAPTDTQYF. The CDR3 nucleotides are TGCGCCAGCAGCCAGACCCGGGGACTAGCACCCACAGATACGCAGTATTTT.